A single sample is the source of the 20 T cell receptor beta chains below, sequenced in a study of a mutant IDH1 vaccine in newly diagnosed glioma. Time point described: week 5, during vaccination. The content of each vaccine dose was 300 ug of mutant IDH1 20-mer peptide, and topical imiquimod accompanied it. The repertoire was sequenced with immunoSEQ multiplex PCR; TCRdb's copy has only in-frame clones and lacks some. This sample has some 51,000 clones, with 78% found just once. Their specific antigens are unknown. Specimen: PBMCs, collected from a glioma patient whose treatment included an IDH1 peptide vaccine. These TCRs come from a man aged 50-59 years with glioma.

CDR3 loop: CASSESDRVGGANVLTF. As DNA, the CDR3 is TGTGCCAGCAGTGAGTCGGACAGGGTTGGTGGGGCCAACGTCCTGACTTTC. J is TRBJ2-6 and V is TRBV6-1, with 8 bases fitting TRBD1. Germline V gene data show CDR1 as MNHNS and CDR2 as SASEGT. The junction had 7 bases not matched to a gene; V was cut back by 3 bases and J by 3 bases. The CDR3 sequence is 17 residues long.

V gene TRBV5-8 combines with J gene TRBJ2-3; TRBD2 might be the D (6 bases). Germline-derived CDR1 and CDR2 are SGHTS and YDEGEE. The CDR3 contains 13 residues. V lost 4 bases, J lost 6 bases, and 12 bases lay in between. CDR3 sequence reads: CASSRDLSDTQYF. In DNA, the CDR3 is TGTGCCAGCAGCAGGGACTTGTCGGATACGCAGTATTTT.

The chain recombines TRBV7-8 with TRBJ1-1; weak D call: TRBD1 (6 bases). This CDR3 region has 15 residues. Germline values: CDR1 SGHVS, CDR2 FQNEAQ. V lost 2 bases, J lost 7 bases, and 17 bases lay in between. In nucleotides, the CDR3 is TGTGCCAGCAGCTTAAGGATCGGGCGACAGGTTGAAGCTTTCTTT. It encodes CASSLRIGRQVEAFF.

The chain has TRBV7-9 and TRBJ2-7, with D tentatively TRBD1 (5 bases). The CDR3 covers 13 residues. Trimming shortened V by 10 bases and J by 1 base, and 14 bases separated the two germline ends. Germline loops: CDR1 SEHNR, CDR2 FQNEAQ (reference sequence). As DNA, the CDR3 is TGTGCCACCTCCCTGACAGAGTCCTACGAGCAGTACTTC. This gives the protein CATSLTESYEQYF.

This chain uses TRBV7-2 with TRBJ1-2; 7 bases are shared with TRBD1. This CDR3 has 14 residues. V lost 3 bases and J lost 5; bases outside the gene matches: 6. Germline V gene lookup returns CDR1 SGHTA and CDR2 FQGNSA. CDR3 in amino acids: CASSFSQGEYGYTF. In nucleotides, the CDR3 is TGTGCCAGCAGCTTTAGCCAGGGGGAATATGGCTACACCTTC. Supplemented by reference TRBV7-2 and TRBJ1-2, the full variable domain reads GAGVSQSPSNKVTEKGKDVELRCDPISGHTALYWYRQSLGQGLEFLIYFQGNSAPDKSGLPSDRFSAERTGGSVSTLTIQRTQQEDSAVYLCASSFSQGEYGYTFGSGTRLTVV.

The CDR3 reads CAIRNQMNDTQYF. The CDR3 bases are TGTGCCATCAGGAACCAAATGAATGATACGCAGTATTTT. The genes are TRBV10-3 and TRBJ2-3; D gene uncertain. The CDR3 has 13 amino acids. CDR1 is ENHRY, CDR2 SYGVKD, per germline. The V and J ends lost 6 bases and 6 bases respectively, with 13 bases between them.

With regard to this clone: The junction and the germline gene differ at one end; a read error may be behind it. The chain links TRBV6-6 to TRBJ1-5; 9 positions match TRBD1. The CDR3 is 16 amino acids. Germline V CDR1 and CDR2: MNHNY, SVGAGI (reference sequence). The CDR3 DNA reads TGTGCCAGCAGTTACGGTACTACAGGGGGCAACCAGCCCCAGCATTTT. It yields the protein CASSYGTTGGNQPQHF.

V is TRBV5-1 and J is TRBJ2-3; 15 bases are shared with TRBD2. V dropped 4 bases and J dropped 2; count of bases not matched to a gene: 5. The CDR3 totals 17 residues. Per the germline V gene, CDR1 is SGHRS and CDR2 is YFSETQ. The CDR3 reads CASSIGLAGGTTDTQYF. CDR3 sequence (DNA): TGCGCCAGCAGCATAGGACTAGCGGGGGGGACCACAGATACGCAGTATTTT.

The J gene is TRBJ2-7, the V gene TRBV29-1; TRBD2 might be the D (6 bases). The CDR3 is 15 amino acids. Germline-derived CDR1 and CDR2 are SQVTM and ANQGSEA. Trimming took off 3 bases at V and 3 bases at J, with 18 bases between the two ends. The CDR3 loop is CSVEGGEGSFYEQYF. CDR3 in DNA: TGCAGCGTTGAGGGGGGTGAGGGGTCTTTCTACGAGCAGTACTTC.

This clone was seen only a few times. The V gene is TRBV29-1, the J gene TRBJ1-1; D is perhaps TRBD1 (5 bases). CDR1 SQVTM and CDR2 ANQGSEA come from the germline V gene. CDR3 length: 12 amino acids. Trimming removed 6 bases at V and 1 base at J, with 9 bases between. CDR3 residues: CSVRQTNTEAFF. The CDR3 nucleotides read TGCAGCGTGAGACAGACGAACACTGAAGCTTTCTTT.

V and J are TRBV11-2 and TRBJ1-5; D is perhaps TRBD1 (5 bases). Deletions cut 0 bases from V and 6 bases from J, with 12 bases between. There are 15 residues in the CDR3. The germline V gene has CDR1 SGHAT and CDR2 FQNNGV. CDR3 sequence: CASSLDAGGSQPQHF. CDR3 in DNA: TGTGCCAGCAGCTTAGATGCGGGGGGTAGTCAGCCCCAGCATTTT. The full variable domain, its missing parts supplied by reference TRBV11-2 and TRBJ1-5, is EAGVAQSPRYKIIEKRQSVAFWCNPISGHATLYWYQQILGQGPKLLIQFQNNGVVDDSQLPKDRFSAERLKGVDSTLKIQPAKLEDSAVYLCASSLDAGGSQPQHFGDGTRLSIL.

CDR3 coding DNA: TGCGCCAGCAGCCAAGAGGCCGGGACAGGGGTATACAATGAGCAGTTCTTC. Translated, it gives CASSQEAGTGVYNEQFF. The chain carries TRBV4-3 and TRBJ2-1; 10 nucleotides align to TRBD1. This CDR3 region has 17 residues. Per germline, CDR1 LGHNA and CDR2 YSLEER. Germline trimming cut 0 bases from V and 4 bases from J; bases unmatched to any gene: 6.

This chain's CDR3 is CASSEQGGSTEAFF. CDR3 sequence (DNA): TGTGCCAGCAGTGAACAGGGTGGAAGCACTGAAGCTTTCTTT. The chain recombines TRBV6-1 with TRBJ1-1, with a possible D match to TRBD1 (5 bases). Germline values: CDR1 MNHNS, CDR2 SASEGT. This CDR3 comprises 14 residues. With 2 bases removed from V and 4 bases from J, the gap between germline ends came to 11 bases.

V gene TRBV10-1 combines with J gene TRBJ2-7, with D perhaps being TRBD1 or TRBD2 (6 bases each). V was pared by 8 bases and J by 5 bases, with 16 bases between. The CDR3 covers 13 residues. CDR1 WNHNN and CDR2 SYGVQD come from the germline V gene (reference sequence). This chain's CDR3 is CASGGGSTDEQYF. For the CDR3, the DNA is TGCGCCAGCGGAGGGGGTTCCACCGACGAGCAGTACTTC.

By sample fraction, this clone is medium-sized. CDR3 protein: CSPSWHEAFF. Written as DNA, the CDR3 is TGCAGCCCCAGCTGGCACGAAGCTTTCTTT. The gene calls are TRBV20-1 and TRBJ1-1; D unresolved. The germline V gene has CDR1 DFQATT and CDR2 SNEGSKA (reference sequence). The CDR3 runs to 10 residues.

This clone was picked up one time. The V call is TRBV2, the J call TRBJ2-6; either TRBD1 or TRBD2 may fit D (6 bases each). Germline V gene data show CDR1 as SNHLY and CDR2 as FYNNEI. The CDR3 is 15 amino acids. V lost 6 bases and J 4 bases, leaving 13 bases between the germline ends. The DNA for the CDR3 is TGTGCCAGCAGATCCGGCGGGACAGGGGCCAACGTCCTGACTTTC. The encoded protein is CASRSGGTGANVLTF.

The V gene is TRBV11-3, the J gene TRBJ2-1; no clear D gene. The CDR3 has 15 amino acids. V dropped 5 bases and J dropped 0 bases, with 11 bases sitting between them. Per germline, CDR1 SGHNT and CDR2 YENEEA. CDR3 coding DNA: TGTGCCAGCAGCCAAGGCAGGAGCTCCTACAATGAGCAGTTCTTC. This translates into CASSQGRSSYNEQFF.

The chain employs TRBV30 and TRBJ2-5; D is unresolved. The CDR3 consists of 12 residues. Trimming left V 2 bases short and J 3 bases short, with 7 bases between. From germline, CDR1 is GTSNPN and CDR2 SVGIG (reference sequence). For the CDR3, the DNA is TGTGCCTGGAGTTCGCCAGAAGAGACCCAGTACTTC. Translation: CAWSSPEETQYF.

The chain has TRBV27 and TRBJ2-7; 8 bases are a match to TRBD1. The germline V gene encodes CDR1 MNHEY and CDR2 SMNVEV (reference sequence). This CDR3 spans 15 amino acids. Unmatched junction bases numbered 8, after V lost 0 bases and J lost 7 bases. In DNA, the CDR3 is TGTGCCAGCAGTTTATCAGGGGACAGGTTGAGGGAGCAGTACTTC. Its protein product is CASSLSGDRLREQYF.

This sequence joins TRBV29-1 and TRBJ1-1, with D possibly matching TRBD1 (6 bases). CDR3 length: 13 residues. V was cut by 3 bases and J by 4 bases, with 12 bases left in between. Germline CDR1 is SQVTM and CDR2 is ANQGSEA. CDR3 region: CSVDHGGGTEAFF. For the CDR3, the DNA is TGCAGCGTTGACCACGGAGGGGGCACTGAAGCTTTCTTT.